This T cell receptor (beta chain) was observed in a study of regulatory T cells in long-lasting Graves disease. This clonotype was picked up a small number of times. To make TCR beta libraries, researchers used iRepertoire HTBI primers and Arm-PCR of CDR3 regions. TCRdb reprocessed the multiplex PCR reads via MiXCR and lists one record per CDR3 protein. The table includes about 440,000 distinct CDR3 sequences, 15% detected once. Time point of the sample: newly diagnosed GD, antithyroid drugs for less than 3 months. From PBMCs, RNA was extracted and then used to make the TCR library. An endocrinology department in Xi'an, China, supplied the patients. This same sample was also taken into another study, of T cells in Graves' hyperthyroidism and ophthalmopathy.

The specimen comprised peripheral blood mononuclear cells (PBMCs), sampled at new diagnosis, from a patient treated with antithyroid drugs. The TCR was taken from a woman between 25 and 40 years old with Graves disease.

The CDR3 nucleotides read TGCAGCGTTGAAGATGGACTAGCGATTCCCTACAATGAGCAGTTCTTC. Encoded protein: CSVEDGLAIPYNEQFF. The V call is TRBV29-1, the J call TRBJ2-1; 9 nucleotides line up with TRBD2. Germline CDR1 SQVTM, CDR2 ANQGSEA. The ends lost 0 bases at V and 2 bases at J; junction bases unmatched: 5. The CDR3 contains 16 residues.